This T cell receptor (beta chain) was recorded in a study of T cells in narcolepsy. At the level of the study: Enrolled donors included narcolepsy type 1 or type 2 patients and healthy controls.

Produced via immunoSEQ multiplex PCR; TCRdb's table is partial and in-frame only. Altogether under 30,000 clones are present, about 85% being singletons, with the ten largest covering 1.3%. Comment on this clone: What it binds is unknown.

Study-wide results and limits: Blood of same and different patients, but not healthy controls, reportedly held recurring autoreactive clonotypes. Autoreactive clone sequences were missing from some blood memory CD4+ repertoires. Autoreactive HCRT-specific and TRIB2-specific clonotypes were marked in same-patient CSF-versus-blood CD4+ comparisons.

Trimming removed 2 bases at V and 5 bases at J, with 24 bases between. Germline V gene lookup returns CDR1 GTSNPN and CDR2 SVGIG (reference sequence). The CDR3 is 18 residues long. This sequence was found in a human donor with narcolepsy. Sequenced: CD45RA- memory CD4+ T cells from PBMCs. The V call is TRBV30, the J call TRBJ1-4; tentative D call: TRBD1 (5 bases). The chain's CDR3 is CAWSYTGLVFGGNEKLFF. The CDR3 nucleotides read TGTGCCTGGAGTTATACAGGACTGGTTTTTGGGGGGAATGAAAAACTGTTTTTT.